This record concerns one T cell receptor beta chain sequence. Its antigen is unknown. These data come from a study of vaccination effects on CD4 cells after COVID-19. The CDR3 totals 13 residues. Trimming removed 3 bases at V and 0 bases at J, with 7 bases between. Per germline, CDR1 DFQATT and CDR2 SNEGSKA (reference sequence). Peptide-pool stimulation followed by sequencing identified expanded antigen-specific CD4+ clonotypes in the ViraFEST assay. Cells that had been cultured for roughly eleven days were the source of isolated CD4+ T cells. Among the vaccine recipients, none had a prior SARS-CoV-2 infection, and nucleocapsid antibodies were negative. Using immunoSEQ multiplex PCR, the repertoire was profiled, and TCRdb retains in-frame clones only, with some absent. The sample shows 25,000 to 35,000 clones, around three quarters of them seen only once.

Specimen: CD4+ T cells from PBMCs cultured with SARS-CoV-2 spike peptides, collected before COVID-19 vaccination. This clonotype was obtained from a human donor who received a COVID-19 vaccine. V is TRBV20-1 and J is TRBJ2-3; weak D call: TRBD2 (6 bases). In DNA form, the CDR3 reads TGCAGTGCTAGTAGCGGAAGCACAGATACGCAGTATTTT. Its translation: CSASSGSTDTQYF.